The clone carrying this T cell receptor beta chain occurred a few times. Its antigen is as yet unknown. The data belong to a study of T-cell reconstitution after alpha-beta-depleted transplantation in children. Unique molecular identifiers were built into the TCRbeta library. Via MiXCR, TCRdb re-called the PCR reads, giving one row per CDR3 protein. The sample yields over 200,000 distinct CDR3 sequences, about 8.2% seen once. Study observations and caveats: Two months or so post-transplant, alpha-beta T cells reportedly derived from several hundred expanded graft clones.

Source: PBMCs, mostly from graft donor cells, taken 360 days after TCRalphabeta/CD19-depleted stem cell transplant. This clonotype was obtained from a male patient between 2 and 15 years old who had a stem cell transplant for acute myeloid leukemia, so the T cells may come from the graft donor.

Here the CDR3 DNA reads TGTGCCAGCAGCTTATTAGCCCGGGGAATGAACACTGAAGCTTTCTTT. Protein product: CASSLLARGMNTEAFF. The chain recombines TRBV7-2 with TRBJ1-1; D gene unclear. From germline, CDR1 is SGHTA and CDR2 FQGNSA. This CDR3 has 16 residues. V lost 2 bases and J lost 0, with 13 bases in between.